This TCR beta chain was sequenced in a study of T cell responses to AZD1222 COVID-19 vaccine (dated by TCRdb to the early 2020s). About the study as a whole: AZD1222 recipients whose second dose came at about 4 weeks and those whose second dose came at about 12 weeks were combined into one group, since spike-specific TCR depth and breadth did not differ between the two schedules. TCR sequencing covered roughly 230 trial participants: 200 to 210 given two doses of AZD1222 and approximately 26 given two doses of MenACWY control vaccine. Trial participants were enrolled by age into 18-55, 56-69 and 70-plus year subgroups, with roughly 160, 29 and 62 TCR-sequenced participants respectively.

The paper's findings and limits, for the study overall: A significant rise in spike-specific TCR breadth and depth was observed after two AZD1222 doses relative to day 0 and relative to MenACWY recipients. Epitopes outside the regions mutated in the B.1.351 and B.1.1.7 variants were reportedly recognized by nearly half of the unique spike-specific TCRs. Participants were mostly white British, with more females than males. The authors suggested clonal diversity may have been underestimated. The 56-69-year group was small, and its depth increase did not reach significance, likely because of low power. CD4 TCRs associated with the vaccine covered the entire spike protein, and the dominant responses were in regions 160-218 and 743-854. Because no samples from the day 14 peak response were available, repertoires could be characterized only after the peak T cell response. Conclusions about previously exposed vaccinees were limited because only a handful of AZD1222 recipients were SARS-CoV-2 seropositive at baseline.

Worth noting for this clone: What antigen it recognizes has not been identified. The input lacks base qualities; no much larger clone sits a single base away.

Reading the germline V gene (reference sequence) gives CDR1 WNHNN and CDR2 SYGVQD. Counted from cysteine to phenylalanine, this CDR3 has 13 amino acids. Of the read, only the CDR3 DNA is kept; its 39 bases are in frame from base 1. Trimming at the junction amounts to 5 bases on V and 6 bases on J, and the germline ends lie 13 bases apart. The CDR3 regions of human TCRbeta chains were analyzed by immunosequencing. The study's processing was this. Repertoire TCRs were checked for matches against a reference library of SARS-CoV-2-specific TCRs that had been generated using the MIRA antigen-specificity platform. Breadth was defined as the fraction of unique TCRs that were SARS-CoV-2-associated, and depth was defined as the fraction of total T cells that were SARS-CoV-2-associated. Using the MIRA data, each spike-specific TCR was mapped to the spike region that the TCR reacts to and placed in a CD4 or CD8 class. Log10-transformed breadth and depth values were compared by one-way ANOVA with Sidak's multiple comparisons tests. TCRdb stores this immuneACCESS table with in-frame sequences only. Part of the clones is absent; in the studies checked, under half of the shortfall reflects unresolved V genes, and no reason is known for the rest. Clonal size and the V and J genes are those of that table, whereas D and trimming came from the DNA. The sample includes about 100,000 clones, with approximately 90% observed a single time. Of the sample, more than 15% falls within the top ten clones.

The time point label here, explained by the study, means: baseline before first vaccination. Vaccinee samples were obtained from the UK trials COV001 and COV002, which included a single-blind randomized controlled phase 2/3 trial of AZD1222 (ChAdOx1 nCoV-19) in healthy adults. For TCRbeta chain sequencing, PBMC samples from trial participants were taken at day 0 and at day 28 after the second dose. Recombination joined TRBV10-1 with TRBJ1-1; a confident D gene designation cannot be given. The input for sequencing was peripheral blood, taken on day 0 of AZD1222 vaccination. The sequence came from an adult in good health. The nucleotide sequence reads TGCGCCAGCAGTAAGGTCCTTGGCTCTGAAGCTTTCTTT. This translates into CASSKVLGSEAFF.